This T cell receptor beta chain was sequenced during a study of beta chain features in type 1 diabetes. There are 16 residues in the CDR3. With 1 base clipped from V and 3 bases from J, the junction kept 8 bases outside the gene matches. Germline CDR1 and CDR2: LGHNA and YNFKEQ. Of the isolated RNA, all was reverse transcribed, and so the sequenced material was expressed TCRB transcripts. Only in-frame clones appear in the TCRdb table, and some are missing; sequencing was by immunoSEQ multiplex PCR. The repertoire holds under 450,000 clones, with approximately 15% as singletons. Material for sequencing was naive CD4+ T cells from blood. The TCR comes from a woman younger than 30 in good health. The V and J genes are TRBV4-2 and TRBJ2-7; 8 bases line up with TRBD2. The CDR3 region is CASSQVGLREGYEQYF. As DNA, the CDR3 is TGTGCCAGCAGCCAAGTTGGGCTTCGGGAGGGCTACGAGCAGTACTTC.